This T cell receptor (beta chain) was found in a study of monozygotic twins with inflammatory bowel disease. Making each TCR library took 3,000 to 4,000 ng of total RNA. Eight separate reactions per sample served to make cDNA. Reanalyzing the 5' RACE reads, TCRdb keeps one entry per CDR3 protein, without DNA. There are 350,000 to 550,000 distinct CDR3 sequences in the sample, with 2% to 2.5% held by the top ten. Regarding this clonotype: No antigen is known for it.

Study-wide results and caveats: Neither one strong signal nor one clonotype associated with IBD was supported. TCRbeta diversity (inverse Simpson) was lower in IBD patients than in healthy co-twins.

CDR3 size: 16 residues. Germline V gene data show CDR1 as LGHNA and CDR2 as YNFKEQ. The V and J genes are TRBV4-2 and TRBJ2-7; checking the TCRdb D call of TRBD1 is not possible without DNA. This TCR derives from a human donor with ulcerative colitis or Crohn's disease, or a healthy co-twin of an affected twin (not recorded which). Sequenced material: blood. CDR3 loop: CASSQDGGTGGYEQYF.